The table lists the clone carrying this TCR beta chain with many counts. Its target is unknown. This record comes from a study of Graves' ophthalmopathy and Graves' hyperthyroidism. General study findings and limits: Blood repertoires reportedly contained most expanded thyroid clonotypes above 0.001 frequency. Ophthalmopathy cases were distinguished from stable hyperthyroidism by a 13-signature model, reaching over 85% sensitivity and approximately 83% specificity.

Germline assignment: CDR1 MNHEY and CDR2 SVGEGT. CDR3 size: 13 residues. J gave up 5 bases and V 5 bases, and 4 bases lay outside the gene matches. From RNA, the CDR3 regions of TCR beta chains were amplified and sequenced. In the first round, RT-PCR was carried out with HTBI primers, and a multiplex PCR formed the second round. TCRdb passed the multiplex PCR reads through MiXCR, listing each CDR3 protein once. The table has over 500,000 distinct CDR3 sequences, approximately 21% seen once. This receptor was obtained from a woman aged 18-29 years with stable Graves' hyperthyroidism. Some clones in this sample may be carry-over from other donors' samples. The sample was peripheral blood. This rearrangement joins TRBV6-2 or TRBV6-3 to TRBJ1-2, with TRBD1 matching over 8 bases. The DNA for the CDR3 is TGTGCCAGCAGTCGGGACAGGTATTATGGCTACACCTTC. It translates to CASSRDRYYGYTF.